Detailed here is one T cell receptor beta chain. Its antigen is as yet unknown. Sequencing was performed with immunoSEQ multiplex PCR; in TCRdb, only in-frame clones are kept and a portion is missing. The sample contains about 1.5 million clones, around 97% of which appear only once. Germline loops: CDR1 MNHNS, CDR2 SASEGT. The V gene lost 6 bases and the J gene lost 7 bases, with 12 bases spanning the gap. The CDR3 contains 12 residues. This record belongs to a study of shared clonotypes between healthy human individuals. Study-wide findings and caveats: Sequencing depth was predicted to influence how clonotypes are shared among donors.

Sequencing used naive CD4+ T cells sorted from blood. Specified subset: CD45RA+ positively selected. This chain joins TRBV6-1 and TRBJ1-2; D gene ambiguous. The receptor's source is a man younger than 40 in good health. CDR3 residues: CASRSGIRGYTF. The DNA for the CDR3 is TGTGCCAGCAGATCGGGGATTCGTGGCTACACCTTC.